The rows below give T cell receptor beta chains drawn from one sample of a study of T-cell memory formation after mild COVID-19. TCRdb re-analysed the 5' RACE reads in MiXCR, keeping a single row per CDR3 protein. The sample includes 150,000 to 200,000 distinct CDR3 sequences, around 10% seen only once; the top ten take 3.8%. The sequenced sample consisted of PBMCs or a T cell subset sorted from them (not recorded which). All receptors come from a man younger than 35 who had mild COVID-19 (a few samples of this study predate the infection). Cell type and time point are not known. Both conserved end residues are part of each CDR3. D genes are given only for firm matches. Not all rows give a size; the values are once, few, many and, for expanded clones, a class.

d_call: -; j_call: TRBJ2-3; clone_size: many; v_call: TRBV4-3; cdr3_nt: TGCGCCAGCAAACTGACGGGGGCCACAGATACGCAGTATTTT; cdr3_aa: CASKLTGATDTQYF
d_call: -; j_call: TRBJ2-1; clone_size: -; v_call: TRBV5-1; cdr3_nt: TGCGCCAGCAGCTTGTTGGGGAAAAGCTCCTACAATGAGCAGTTCTTC; cdr3_aa: CASSLLGKSSYNEQFF
d_call: -; j_call: TRBJ1-1; clone_size: many; v_call: TRBV4-3; cdr3_nt: TGCGCCAGCAGCCAAGAGAGGCAAGCGAACACTGAAGCTTTCTTT; cdr3_aa: CASSQERQANTEAFF
d_call: TRBD1; j_call: TRBJ1-1; clone_size: few; v_call: TRBV5-1; cdr3_nt: TGCGCCAGCAGCTTAGACCCACAGGGGGCCCTGAACACTGAAGCTTTCTTT; cdr3_aa: CASSLDPQGALNTEAFF
d_call: -; j_call: TRBJ1-6; clone_size: -; v_call: TRBV4-1; cdr3_nt: TGCGCCAGCAGCCAAAGACTGGGAAATTCACCCCTCCACTTT; cdr3_aa: CASSQRLGNSPLHF
d_call: TRBD2; j_call: TRBJ2-1; clone_size: -; v_call: TRBV20-1; cdr3_nt: TGCAGTGCTAGAGATCTCGCGCGGGGGGCCGACTACAATGAGCAGTTCTTC; cdr3_aa: CSARDLARGADYNEQFF
d_call: TRBD2; j_call: TRBJ2-5; clone_size: few; v_call: TRBV7-9; cdr3_nt: TGTGCCAACTCGCGCGGGGGCCAAGAGACCCAGTACTTC; cdr3_aa: CANSRGGQETQYF
d_call: -; j_call: TRBJ2-3; clone_size: -; v_call: TRBV10-3; cdr3_nt: TGTGCCATCAGGGAAGGACGGGGAGAGGTCACAGATACGCAGTATTTT; cdr3_aa: CAIREGRGEVTDTQYF
d_call: TRBD1; j_call: TRBJ2-7; clone_size: few; v_call: TRBV15; cdr3_nt: TGTGCCACCAGCGGCCAGGGGGAACGGCAGTACTTC; cdr3_aa: CATSGQGERQYF
d_call: -; j_call: TRBJ2-6; clone_size: -; v_call: TRBV5-1; cdr3_nt: TGCGCCAGCAGCACCGCATCTGGGGCCAACGTCCTGACTTTC; cdr3_aa: CASSTASGANVLTF
d_call: -; j_call: TRBJ1-6; clone_size: -; v_call: TRBV4-2; cdr3_nt: TGTGCCAGCAGCCAAGAAAGCCCCAGGACGTACTATAATTCACCCCTCCACTTT; cdr3_aa: CASSQESPRTYYNSPLHF
d_call: -; j_call: TRBJ1-1; clone_size: -; v_call: TRBV12-3/TRBV12-4; cdr3_nt: TGTGCCAGCAGTCCGTCCCACACTGAAGCTTTCTTT; cdr3_aa: CASSPSHTEAFF
d_call: -; j_call: TRBJ1-3; clone_size: -; v_call: TRBV27; cdr3_nt: TGTGCCAGCAGTTCAAGGGCGTCCTCTGGAAACACCATATATTTT; cdr3_aa: CASSSRASSGNTIYF
d_call: -; j_call: TRBJ2-1; clone_size: -; v_call: TRBV12-3/TRBV12-4; cdr3_nt: TGTGCCAGCACCCTGAGGGGCAATGAGCAGTTCTTC; cdr3_aa: CASTLRGNEQFF
d_call: -; j_call: TRBJ2-1; clone_size: -; v_call: TRBV5-5; cdr3_nt: TGTGCCAGCAGCTTGGTAGCGGATAGCTCCTACAATGAGCAGTTCTTC; cdr3_aa: CASSLVADSSYNEQFF
d_call: -; j_call: TRBJ2-3; clone_size: few; v_call: TRBV18; cdr3_nt: TGTGCCAGCTCACCTCAACCAGAGGGTACAGATACGCAGTATTTT; cdr3_aa: CASSPQPEGTDTQYF
d_call: TRBD1; j_call: TRBJ1-4; clone_size: -; v_call: TRBV4-2; cdr3_nt: TGTGCCAGCAGCCAGGCGGGACAGGGCAGTGAAAAACTGTTTTTT; cdr3_aa: CASSQAGQGSEKLFF
d_call: TRBD1; j_call: TRBJ2-7; clone_size: -; v_call: TRBV7-6; cdr3_nt: TGTGCCAGCAGCCAGTACCCTCCGGGACAGACCTACGAGCAGTACTTC; cdr3_aa: CASSQYPPGQTYEQYF
d_call: -; j_call: TRBJ2-5; clone_size: many; v_call: TRBV5-1; cdr3_nt: TGCGCCAGCAGCTTGGTTTTCCACCAAGAGACCCAGTACTTC; cdr3_aa: CASSLVFHQETQYF
d_call: -; j_call: TRBJ1-1; clone_size: many; v_call: TRBV11-1; cdr3_nt: TGTGCCAGCCGGGAGGACACTGAAGCTTTCTTT; cdr3_aa: CASREDTEAFF
d_call: -; j_call: TRBJ1-1; clone_size: few; v_call: TRBV5-1; cdr3_nt: TGCGCCAGCACAGACTCACCGGGAACTGAAGCTTTCTTT; cdr3_aa: CASTDSPGTEAFF
d_call: -; j_call: TRBJ1-1; clone_size: few; v_call: TRBV7-2; cdr3_nt: TGTGCCAGCAGCCTGGTTAGTTTAGGTGAAGCTTTCTTT; cdr3_aa: CASSLVSLGEAFF
d_call: TRBD1; j_call: TRBJ1-5; clone_size: -; v_call: TRBV12-3/TRBV12-4; cdr3_nt: TGTGCCAGCAGTTCCCACCCTAGGGCCCTGACAGGGTCGAGGGGGAGTCAGCCCCAGCATTTT; cdr3_aa: CASSSHPRALTGSRGSQPQHF
d_call: -; j_call: TRBJ1-4; clone_size: -; v_call: TRBV12-3/TRBV12-4; cdr3_nt: TGTGCCAGCAGCCGGAGGGGGGGGCGAAGGGAAAAACTGTTTTTT; cdr3_aa: CASSRRGGRREKLFF
d_call: -; j_call: TRBJ2-3; clone_size: few; v_call: TRBV7-2; cdr3_nt: TGTGCCAGCAGCTTAGTCGGACCCGCCACAGATACGCAGTATTTT; cdr3_aa: CASSLVGPATDTQYF
d_call: -; j_call: TRBJ1-1; clone_size: few; v_call: TRBV6-5; cdr3_nt: TGTGCCAGCAGTCAATATTCCATGAACACTGAAGCTTTCTTT; cdr3_aa: CASSQYSMNTEAFF
d_call: -; j_call: TRBJ2-3; clone_size: -; v_call: TRBV20-1; cdr3_nt: TGCAGTGCTAACGTGGATACGCAGTATTTT; cdr3_aa: CSANVDTQYF
d_call: TRBD2; j_call: TRBJ2-2; clone_size: many; v_call: TRBV7-2; cdr3_nt: TGTGCCAGCAGCTTGAGGGCGGGGGAGCGCGGGGAGCTGTTTTTT; cdr3_aa: CASSLRAGERGELFF
d_call: -; j_call: TRBJ1-5; clone_size: few; v_call: TRBV2; cdr3_nt: TGTGCCAGCCTGCTGGGACATAATCAGCCCCAGCATTTT; cdr3_aa: CASLLGHNQPQHF
d_call: TRBD1; j_call: TRBJ2-7; clone_size: -; v_call: TRBV5-1; cdr3_nt: TGCGCCAGCAGCACCGGGACAGCGATCTACGAGCAGTACTTC; cdr3_aa: CASSTGTAIYEQYF
d_call: -; j_call: TRBJ1-5; clone_size: -; v_call: TRBV6-5; cdr3_nt: TGTGCCAGCAGAGGGACACTGGGTCAGCCCCAGCATTTT; cdr3_aa: CASRGTLGQPQHF
d_call: -; j_call: TRBJ1-5; clone_size: few; v_call: TRBV6-5; cdr3_nt: TGTGCCAGCAGTCCTCTAGGGGAAGGGGGCAATCAGCCCCAGCATTTT; cdr3_aa: CASSPLGEGGNQPQHF
d_call: -; j_call: TRBJ1-2; clone_size: many; v_call: TRBV7-9; cdr3_nt: TGTGCCAGCAGCTTAAACGGAGGCTATGGCTACACCTTC; cdr3_aa: CASSLNGGYGYTF
d_call: TRBD1; j_call: TRBJ2-5; clone_size: many; v_call: TRBV24-1; cdr3_nt: TGTGCCACCAGTGGTACAGGGGGCGGGGAGACCCAGTACTTC; cdr3_aa: CATSGTGGGETQYF
d_call: -; j_call: TRBJ1-4; clone_size: few; v_call: TRBV5-5; cdr3_nt: TGTGCCAGCAGCTTGACCCCAACTAATGAAAAACTGTTTTTT; cdr3_aa: CASSLTPTNEKLFF
d_call: -; j_call: TRBJ1-2; clone_size: -; v_call: TRBV6-5; cdr3_nt: TGTGCCAGCAGGCCGGTTGGCTATGGCTACACCTTC; cdr3_aa: CASRPVGYGYTF
d_call: -; j_call: TRBJ2-5; clone_size: few; v_call: TRBV7-2; cdr3_nt: TGTGCCAGCACCTCCCGGGGGGCCGTGGTGGAGACCCAGTACTTC; cdr3_aa: CASTSRGAVVETQYF
d_call: TRBD2; j_call: TRBJ2-5; clone_size: -; v_call: TRBV7-2; cdr3_nt: TGTGCCAGCAGCTTAAGTGGGCGGCGGGGGGGCATCGAGACCCAGTACTTC; cdr3_aa: CASSLSGRRGGIETQYF